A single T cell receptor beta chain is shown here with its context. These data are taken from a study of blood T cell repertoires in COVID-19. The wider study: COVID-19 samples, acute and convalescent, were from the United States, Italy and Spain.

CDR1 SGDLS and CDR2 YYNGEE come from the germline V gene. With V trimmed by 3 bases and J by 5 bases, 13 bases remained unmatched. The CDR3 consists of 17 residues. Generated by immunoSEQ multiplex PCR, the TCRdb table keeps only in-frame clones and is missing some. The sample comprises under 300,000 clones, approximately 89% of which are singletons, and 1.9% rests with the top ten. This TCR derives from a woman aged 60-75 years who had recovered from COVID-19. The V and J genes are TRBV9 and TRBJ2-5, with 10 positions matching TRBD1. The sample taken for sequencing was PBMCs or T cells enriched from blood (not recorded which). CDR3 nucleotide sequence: TGTGCCAGCAGCGCCAGAGGTTTGACAGGGGGCGTGGAGACCCAGTACTTC. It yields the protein CASSARGLTGGVETQYF.